This T cell receptor beta chain was identified in a study of beta chain features in type 1 diabetes. Background on the study: Taken together, all samples contributed approximately 110 million examined sorted cells.

This clone has only a few counts. What it binds is unknown. Isolated RNA was reverse transcribed in full, so expressed TCRB transcripts were sequenced. Some clones are missing from TCRdb's copy, which holds only in-frame ones; the method was immunoSEQ multiplex PCR. The sample has approximately 130,000 clones; 15% to 20% are singletons. Study conclusions and caveats: Moderately but significantly shorter TCRB CDR3s were found in Type 1 diabetes patients in all four CD4+ subsets. The study found that naive, central memory and Treg TCRB repertoires appeared more similar in patients than in healthy donors.

On average, the one heparinised blood draw given by each donor was approximately 120 mL. This receptor was taken from a man aged 18 to 30 with type 1 diabetes. Sample: central memory CD4+ T cells from blood.

As DNA, the CDR3 is TGTGCCAGCAGCTTCGACGGAGCCTATAATTCACCCCTCCACTTT. This translates into CASSFDGAYNSPLHF. The chain is built from TRBV7-3 and TRBJ1-6; D is uncertain. Per the germline V gene, CDR1 is SGHTA and CDR2 is FQGTGA. V was pared by 3 bases and J by 2 bases, with 8 bases between. The CDR3 loop spans 15 amino acids.